The TCR beta chain under discussion was sequenced for a study of identical twins. Findings and caveats of the study: Cord blood beta clonotypes that were abundant carried fewer insertions, and memory repertoires showed no such trend.

TCRdb re-derived calls from the 5' RACE reads in MiXCR, one entry per CDR3 protein. The sample consists of around 240,000 distinct CDR3 sequences, roughly 7% of them appearing once. This clonotype was recorded a few times. What it recognizes is unknown. Germline V CDR1 and CDR2: MNHNS, SASEGT. This CDR3 is 15 amino acids long. Germline trimming cut 5 bases from V and 2 bases from J; bases unmatched to any gene: 6. These same records also appear under a second study, on yellow fever vaccine responses in identical twins.

The clonotype was recovered from a woman aged 18-29 years in good health. The sample consisted of memory (CD45RO+) T cells sorted from blood. The rearrangement uses TRBV6-1 and TRBJ1-5; 7 positions agree with TRBD1. The CDR3 sequence: CASSMTGYGNQPQHF. CDR3 DNA: TGTGCCAGCAGTATGACAGGGTACGGCAATCAGCCCCAGCATTTT.